The rows below give T cell receptor beta chains drawn from one sample of a study of beta chain features in type 1 diabetes. Here immunoSEQ multiplex PCR was the method, and the copy in TCRdb shows in-frame clones only, minus some. The sample shows under 300,000 clones, roughly 22% of them seen only once. Sequencing input: naive CD4+ T cells from blood. The receptors originated from a woman in her thirties or forties with type 1 diabetes. Both conserved end residues are part of each CDR3. A D gene is named only where the DNA matches it firmly. Clone size is shown for a subset of rows, as once, few, many or a class of expanded clone.

cdr3_nt cdr3_aa clone_size d_call j_call v_call
TGCGCCAGCAGCCCCGGAGCAGGGATGAACACTGAAGCTTTCTTT CASSPGAGMNTEAFF few . TRBJ1-1 TRBV5-1
TGTGCCACCATGAGGTCCTATAATTCACCCCTCCACTTT CATMRSYNSPLHF . . TRBJ1-6 TRBV7-2
TGTGCCAGCAGCCTCGGGACTAGCGGGGACGAGCAGTACTTC CASSLGTSGDEQYF few TRBD2 TRBJ2-7 TRBV7-3
TGTGCCAGCAGTTACGGGACTAGCGGTTACAATGAGCAGTTCTTC CASSYGTSGYNEQFF . TRBD2 TRBJ2-1 TRBV6-5
TGTGCCAGCAGTTTAGAGGGTCAGCCCCAGCATTTT CASSLEGQPQHF . . TRBJ1-5 TRBV27
TGCGCCAGCAGTCGAGGACAGGGCCAGGGATTCGGGTATGGCTACACCTTC CASSRGQGQGFGYGYTF . TRBD1 TRBJ1-2 TRBV5-1
TGCGCCAGCAGCCAGTCCCTGGGCACCGGACTAGCCGTGGTCGATGAGCAGTTCTTC CASSQSLGTGLAVVDEQFF . TRBD2 TRBJ2-1 TRBV4-1
TGCAGCGTTGAAGGACAAGGCGAGCAGTACTTC CSVEGQGEQYF . . TRBJ2-7 TRBV29-1
TGTGCCAGCAGCGTAGAGGAGGGAGCGTACTATGGCTACACCTTC CASSVEEGAYYGYTF . . TRBJ1-2 TRBV9
TGTGCCAGCAGCTTTAGGAGGAGCACTTACAATGAGCAGTTCTTC CASSFRRSTYNEQFF few . TRBJ2-1 TRBV11-2
TGCAGCGTTGAGGGGGAGGGGTTGGACTATGGCTACACCTTC CSVEGEGLDYGYTF few . TRBJ1-2 TRBV29-1
TGTGCCAGCAGCCAGAAGAGGGCCGAGACACCCCTCCACTTT CASSQKRAETPLHF few . TRBJ1-6 TRBV7-2
TGTGCCAGCAGTGAGGTACAGGGTGATCAGCCCCAGCATTTT CASSEVQGDQPQHF . . TRBJ1-5 TRBV2
TGTGCCAGCAGTGACCAGGGCCAGGGCACCGGGGAGCTGTTTTTT CASSDQGQGTGELFF . . TRBJ2-2 TRBV2
TGCGCCAGCAGCGGGGGCCAGTCTAGCACAGATACGCAGTATTTT CASSGGQSSTDTQYF . . TRBJ2-3 TRBV5-1
TGTGCCACCAGCAGAAGGACAGCCAGGGACACTGAAGCTTTCTTT CATSRRTARDTEAFF . . TRBJ1-1 TRBV15
TGTGCCACCAGCAGAGGGAGGGGAGGCAATGAGCAGTTCTTC CATSRGRGGNEQFF . . TRBJ2-1 TRBV15
TGTGCCACCAGCAGACCGGGACAGGGGGCAATCGGGGAGCTGTTTTTT CATSRPGQGAIGELFF . TRBD1 TRBJ2-2 TRBV15
TGTGCCAGCAGCTTTCTAACTAGCGGTGGTAAGACCCAGTACTTC CASSFLTSGGKTQYF . TRBD2 TRBJ2-5 TRBV7-8
TGCAGCGTTGAAGATCGGGTCGGGGTCACTGAAGCTTTCTTT CSVEDRVGVTEAFF few . TRBJ1-1 TRBV29-1
TGTGCCAGCGGCATCCACACTCAGGGGGACACGCAGTATTTT CASGIHTQGDTQYF . TRBD1 TRBJ2-3 TRBV28
TGTGCCAGCAGGACAGGGGTAAGAGAGCAGTACTTC CASRTGVREQYF few TRBD1 TRBJ2-7 TRBV6-5
TGTGCCAGCAGTTTCTGGGGACAGGCGGTACCTGGGGCCAACGTCCTGACTTTC CASSFWGQAVPGANVLTF few TRBD1 TRBJ2-6 TRBV28
TGTGCCAGCAGTGTTCGACTAGCGGGAGAGGGCAATGAGCAGTTCTTC CASSVRLAGEGNEQFF few TRBD2 TRBJ2-1 TRBV25-1
TGCAGTGCAGGGGGCACTGAAGCTTTCTTT CSAGGTEAFF . . TRBJ1-1 TRBV20-1
TGTGCCTGGAGCCTGACCCGGACTAGCGGGAGAGGGAATGAGCAGTTCTTC CAWSLTRTSGRGNEQFF . TRBD2 TRBJ2-1 TRBV30
TGTGCCAGCAGCTTAGATCTAGCGGGGGGGCCTCCCTACGAGCAGTACTTC CASSLDLAGGPPYEQYF . TRBD2 TRBJ2-7 TRBV7-9
TGTGCAGGAGGGCCACCCTCCAATGAGCAGTTCTTC CAGGPPSNEQFF few . TRBJ2-1 TRBV10-3
TGTGCCAGCAGTGTGGCGGGGGGTGAGCAGTTCTTC CASSVAGGEQFF . TRBD2 TRBJ2-1 TRBV25-1
TGTGCCAGCAGTGACCTTGGACAGGGGATAACAGATACGCAGTATTTT CASSDLGQGITDTQYF few TRBD1 TRBJ2-3 TRBV25-1
TGTGCCAGCAGCTTAAATCCAGGCGCAAACACTGAAGCTTTCTTT CASSLNPGANTEAFF few . TRBJ1-1 TRBV13
TGCAGCGTAAAGCGACAGGGGGCAGCTAATGAAAAACTGTTTTTT CSVKRQGAANEKLFF . TRBD1 TRBJ1-4 TRBV29-1
TGTGCCAGCAGTGAGAGGACAGGATTCAGCACAGATACGCAGTATTTT CASSERTGFSTDTQYF few TRBD1 TRBJ2-3 TRBV25-1
TGCAGCGTCGGGGATGAAGCTTTCTTT CSVGDEAFF . . TRBJ1-1 TRBV29-1
TGTGCCAGCAGGGTGACGGGGGGGCGAGACCAAGAGACCCAGTACTTC CASRVTGGRDQETQYF few TRBD2 TRBJ2-5 TRBV28
TGTGCCAGCAGCTTAACACGGGAGAACACTGAAGCTTTCTTT CASSLTRENTEAFF . . TRBJ1-1 TRBV7-2
TGCGCCAGCAGCTTGATAGCGGGCATGAACAATGAGCAGTTCTTC CASSLIAGMNNEQFF . TRBD2 TRBJ2-1 TRBV5-1
TGCGCCAGCAGCCCGACAGGCAGATTCAATCAGCCCCAGCATTTT CASSPTGRFNQPQHF . . TRBJ1-5 TRBV4-1
TGTGCCAGCGGACGATCCGGGACTAGCGGGAAATTAGCAGATACGCAGTATTTT CASGRSGTSGKLADTQYF . TRBD2 TRBJ2-3 TRBV27
TGTGCCAGCAGTTACTCAGCGGGAGTAGCCAAAAACATTCAGTACTTC CASSYSAGVAKNIQYF few TRBD2 TRBJ2-4 TRBV6-5
TGTGCCAGCAGCTTAGAACGACGGGGCTACGAGCAGTACTTC CASSLERRGYEQYF few . TRBJ2-7 TRBV11-1